Sequencing of this T cell receptor beta chain was carried out in a study of cytomegalovirus exposure and HLA in healthy donors (dated by TCRdb to 2016 to 2017). Notes on the research overall: In an earlier analysis of roughly 500 of the donors, approximately 260 Gb of sequence data and 100 million or so unique TCR beta sequences from roughly 190 million T cells were reported. A separate validation cohort of roughly 120 different subjects was used in addition to the roughly 720-subject first cohort. The study profiled the T cell repertoires of fewer than 850 subjects by immunosequencing and related them to cytomegalovirus serostatus. Every discovery cohort repertoire had been produced on one sequencing platform. A later analysis re-examined previously published TCR beta repertoires from more than 650 donors and added high-resolution HLA genotyping to investigate patterns of TCR occurrence. Because of strong linkage in the cohort, four to six DR-DQ haplotypes were treated as single units for association and clustering. A later genetic analysis used genome-wide SNP genotypes for about three fifths of the 666 donors, treating that subset as a discovery cohort. Alongside the repertoire data, information on donor age, sex, ethnicity and CMV serostatus was compiled. The genetic ancestry cluster associated with self-reported Caucasian donors included roughly four fifths of the 398 genotyped donors. The later analysis used no new phenotypic data to find candidate immune exposures, relying instead on TCR beta sequences and their occurrence across donors. An earlier analysis of roughly 600 of the donors used high-throughput TCR beta sequencing to judge whether each TCR beta V gene segment behaved as functional or pseudogenic. HLA typing covered class I and class II loci at four-digit resolution. Typing coverage varied by locus: 629-630 donors for A, B, C, DRB1 and DQB1; roughly 520 for DQA1; more than 600 for DPA1; approximately 450 for DPB1. Roughly 300 gigabases of sequencing data and roughly 90 million unique TCR sequences were included in an early release covering around 650 HLA-typed donors. Across about 380 genotyped donors of the cohort, an average of approximately 240,000 unique TCR beta nucleotide sequences per donor were sequenced, and around 20% of those sequences were non-productive. High-throughput TCR immunosequencing, statistical association of individual TCRs with disease status, and machine learning were combined to predict cytomegalovirus infection status. The study was designed to test whether signatures of past pathogen exposure could be identified by cataloging public T cell receptors. The full study reports these points: In an earlier analysis of around 600 of the donors, most TCR beta V segments were observed in productive rearrangements about 90% or about 30% of the time, broadly matching IMGT annotations. When HLA alleles, especially DR and DQ, strongly co-occurred, TCR associations were difficult to assign to individual alleles. A further reported finding was that TCR beta sequences accurately predicted the HLA-A and HLA-B alleles for most subjects in the first cohort. In both the original and validation cohorts, the classifier was reported to diagnose cytomegalovirus status with high specificity and sensitivity. Immune exposure information for the cohort was limited to CMV serostatus. Some IMGT-functional V segments, including TRBV6-2 and TRBV6-3, could not be told apart with the 87-base-pair reads, so those segments were excluded. In a later genetic analysis, a missense DCLRE1C variant was associated with V-gene and J-gene trimming of TCR beta chains, and the association was replicated in an independent cohort. In a later analysis, HLA-associated TCR beta chains were found to be more clonally expanded and to have lower generation probabilities than equally common non-associated chains. A later analysis reported that several top co-occurrence clusters appeared linked to parvovirus B19, influenza, CMV and Epstein-Barr virus. Because HLA typing was unavailable for some donors at each locus, only the typed subset was used in association tests. A total of 150 to 200 TCR beta chains were listed by the study as associated with cytomegalovirus. In a later analysis, most CMV-associated TCR beta chains were found to appear HLA-restricted, with HLA associations seemingly driven largely by CMV exposure. Roughly uniform sequencing depth across donors was assumed in presence/absence analyses, although this assumption may not hold. Most TCR sequences were seen in very few donors, while some public TCRs were found in many individuals. In a later analysis, TCR association rates were found to vary across HLA loci, with the most associated TCRs seen for DRB1 alleles and the fewest for HLA-C alleles. A few of the identified cytomegalovirus-associated TCR beta chains were confirmed in vitro to be specific for cytomegalovirus antigens. A group of highly shared sequence variants was considered likely to be a technical artifact of the sequencing pipeline. According to the authors, the approach could potentially be generalized to other disease states and immunological phenotypes. Specific HLA alleles were associated with 15,000 to 20,000 TCR beta sequences at a false discovery rate of 0.05 in a later analysis. Over 15 rarely observed V segments, including chromosome 9 orphons, were excluded from the earlier analysis of approximately 500 of the donors because counts were too low. According to a later genetic analysis, donors in an Asian-associated ancestry cluster had fewer N-insertions in productive TCRs than the approximately 610-donor mean. Linkage disequilibrium might explain the correlated functional status among segregating V segments, but an unknown experimental factor could not be excluded. Only TCR beta chains were sequenced in this cohort, and the absence of alpha or paired-chain data limited detectable features.

The cohort comprised some 700 healthy bone marrow donors. Cohort members were all nominally healthy when sampled, although unrecorded immune exposures were likely present. The donor tested CMV seronegative and was one of the 352 seronegative cohort members. Each donor provided a peripheral blood sample, and peripheral blood mononuclear cells were used for TCR beta sequencing. Genomic DNA was extracted from the blood cell samples with the Qiagen DNeasy Blood Extraction Kit. The CDR3 spans 20 residues, from the cysteine through the phenylalanine. The retained sequence is limited to the CDR3, 60 bases, with the frame set at the first base. As concerns this clone: Its antigen is not yet known. No much larger clone is present one base from it, and per-base qualities are unavailable.

The library was obtained by the immunoSEQ multiplex PCR assay. The multiplex PCR relied on a mix of 60 forward primers for TCR Vbeta segments and 13 reverse primers for TCR Jbeta segments. A multiplex PCR assay on genomic DNA amplified the CDR3 region of rearranged TCR beta genes. The Illumina HiSeq System was used to sequence the amplified TCR beta libraries as 87-base-pair reads. Per the authors' processing: Across the 600 to 700 repertoires, a later analysis counted around 80 million unique TCR beta chains, around 10 million of which were shared by at least two donors. To remove PCR and sequencing errors, raw reads were error-corrected and collapsed into unique sequences using a nearest-neighbor algorithm that merged closely related sequences. Alignment of CDR3 sequences to IMGT reference sequences was used to assign V, D and J gene segments. For a sequence to be retained, a match of at least six nucleotides to both a V gene segment and a J gene segment was required. Rearrangements were classified as productive when the CDR3 lacked stop codons and remained in frame with V and J, and all other rearrangements were classified as non-productive. CDR3 was defined by IMGT convention, running from the second conserved V-encoded cysteine to the conserved J-encoded phenylalanine. The earlier analysis of 450 to 750 of the donors excluded any sequence lacking an unambiguous match to a single V gene segment. In an earlier analysis of 587 of the donors, V segments were called functional above 56.7% productive rearrangements and were called segregating when the between-donor standard deviation exceeded 5%. A statistical classification framework was developed to diagnose cytomegalovirus status using the catalog of TCR beta chain sequences. V and J gene assignment, in a later analysis, came from comparing TCR nucleotide sequences with IMGT/GENE-DB human TR gene sequences. Using the TCRdist pipeline, a later analysis assigned CDR3 sequences along with most-parsimonious VDJ recombination scenarios. In a later analysis, each TCR beta chain was defined by its CDR3 amino acid sequence together with its V-gene family, and reads lacking a unique V-gene family were excluded. To address suspected cross-contamination and a sequencing artifact, a later analysis removed several hundred highly shared, low-generation-probability nucleotide sequences. For each public chain, a later analysis derived a clonal expansion index from normalized ranks of inferred template counts within each repertoire. In a later analysis, generation probabilities were computed using a VDJ recombination model fitted to out-of-frame rearrangements, and the results were checked against IGoR. In a later analysis, hypergeometric tests were used to score TCR-TCR, TCR-HLA and TCR-CMV co-occurrence, with a repertoire-size bias correction applied to TCR pairs. To estimate false discovery rates, a later analysis permuted the HLA or CMV assignments 20 times. In a later analysis, co-occurring TCRs were grouped with DBSCAN, and TCRdist sequence similarity was added when clustering was performed within HLA-allele-positive subsets. Repertoires with fewer than 30,000 or more than 120,000 public chains, plus five repertoires with anomalous nucleotide sharing, were excluded from co-occurrence clustering. Entries here come from immuneACCESS through TCRdb and include only in-frame sequences with V and J called. Some clones fail to appear in such tables; in the studies checked, an unresolved V gene covers under half of the shortfall, and the cause of the remainder is unknown. The V and J calls and the clone size are those of that table, but D and trimming were determined from the DNA. A total of some 180,000 clones appear in this sample, 80% to 85% of them only once. The ten largest clones take up approximately 2.1% of the sample.

This clonotype was obtained from a male donor in good health and CMV-seronegative. Sequenced material: PBMCs. In this chain, TRBV12-2 is recombined with TRBJ2-1; the tabulated D call, TRBD2, remains unverified against the DNA. TRBV12-2 is a known pseudogene. CDR3 region: CASRFNRRLAGGLTNNEQFF. The nucleotide sequence is TGTGCAAGTCGCTTTAATAGACGGCTAGCGGGGGGCCTTACGAACAATGAGCAGTTCTTC.